This is a list of T cell receptor beta chains from one sample in a study of CD8+ T cells in alopecia areata. TCRdb's table, derived via immunoSEQ multiplex PCR, lists solely in-frame clones and lacks some. This sample yields a few hundred thousand clones, of which 35% to 40% are seen a single time; 0.4% to 0.55% belongs to the top ten. The sample in question was CD4+ T cells sorted from blood, obtained at week 34, from a patient treated with tofacitinib. Every receptor here comes from a human donor with alopecia areata. CDR3s include the opening cysteine and the closing phenylalanine or tryptophan. The order of the fields is J gene, D gene, clone size, V gene, CDR3 protein, CDR3 DNA. D genes are given only for firm matches. Clone size is stated in some rows and not others, as once, few, many or a class when expanded.

TRBJ1-2 NA few TRBV6-5 CASSYSPAGSDGYTF TGTGCCAGCAGTTACTCCCCTGCAGGATCGGATGGCTACACCTTC
TRBJ2-7 NA NA TRBV5-1 CASSLREGYEQYF TGCGCCAGCAGCTTAAGGGAAGGCTACGAGCAGTACTTC
TRBJ2-5 NA NA TRBV5-1 CASSGWLETQYF TGCGCCAGCAGCGGGTGGCTGGAGACCCAGTACTTC
TRBJ2-7 NA NA TRBV18 CASSPQQSEQYF TGTGCCAGCTCACCACAGCAGTCCGAGCAGTACTTC
TRBJ2-7 TRBD2 NA TRBV27 CASSTGLAGAGHEQYF TGTGCCAGCAGTACGGGACTAGCGGGAGCTGGCCACGAGCAGTACTTC
TRBJ2-5 NA NA TRBV2 CASSERQAGETQYF TGTGCCAGCAGTGAAAGGCAGGCGGGGGAGACCCAGTACTTC
TRBJ1-3 NA NA TRBV7-2 CASSLTTNTIYF TGTGCCAGCAGCTTGACGACAAACACCATATATTTT
TRBJ2-2 NA few TRBV11-2 CASSLDRKIRSGELFF TGTGCCAGCAGCCTCGACAGGAAAATACGAAGCGGGGAGCTGTTTTTT
TRBJ1-4 NA NA TRBV29-1 CSVEVAANEKLFF TGCAGCGTTGAAGTAGCCGCAAATGAAAAACTGTTTTTT
TRBJ2-7 NA NA TRBV29-1 CSVSLAGTYEQYF TGCAGCGTTTCCCTTGCGGGGACCTACGAGCAGTACTTC
TRBJ1-5 TRBD1 few TRBV2 CASSEQGAIQPQHF TGTGCCAGCAGTGAACAGGGGGCGATTCAGCCCCAGCATTTT
TRBJ2-7 NA NA TRBV23-1 CASRARTASAYEQYF TGCGCCAGCAGGGCCCGGACGGCAAGCGCCTACGAGCAGTACTTC
TRBJ2-1 TRBD2 NA TRBV14 CASSPLLAGATNEQFF TGTGCCAGCAGCCCTCTCCTAGCGGGAGCGACGAATGAGCAGTTCTTC
TRBJ2-1 TRBD2 few TRBV7-3 CASSRGLAAKGEQFF TGTGCCAGCAGCCGAGGACTAGCGGCCAAGGGGGAGCAGTTCTTC
TRBJ2-7 NA NA TRBV30 CAWSLRYEQYF TGTGCCTGGAGTCTTAGGTACGAGCAGTACTTC
TRBJ1-1 NA few TRBV30 CAWSVTANTEAFF TGTGCCTGGAGTGTAACCGCGAACACTGAAGCTTTCTTT
TRBJ2-7 TRBD1 NA TRBV29-1 CSVRGQEHYEQYF TGCAGCGTGAGAGGACAGGAACACTACGAGCAGTACTTC
TRBJ2-3 TRBD2 few TRBV29-1 CSAEGTSGGRTDTQYF TGCAGCGCAGAAGGGACTAGCGGGGGGCGCACAGATACGCAGTATTTT
TRBJ2-1 NA NA TRBV15 CATSRDRVRRNEQFF TGTGCCACCAGCAGAGATCGCGTCCGACGCAATGAGCAGTTCTTC
TRBJ1-2 NA few TRBV30 CARRAGSSYGYTF TGTGCCCGGAGAGCGGGATCCTCCTATGGCTACACCTTC
TRBJ1-6 TRBD1 few TRBV4-1 CASSQDWGQAQAPLHF TGCGCCAGCAGCCAAGATTGGGGACAGGCTCAAGCTCCCCTCCACTTT
TRBJ2-1 NA NA TRBV5-1 CASSLGAGDEQFF TGCGCCAGCAGCTTGGGAGCCGGGGATGAGCAGTTCTTC
TRBJ2-1 TRBD2 few TRBV5-6 CASSLGLAGGGEQFF TGTGCCAGCAGCTTGGGACTAGCGGGAGGTGGTGAGCAGTTCTTC
TRBJ2-7 TRBD2 NA TRBV7-3 CASSRTSGYEQYF TGTGCCAGCAGCCGGACTAGCGGCTACGAGCAGTACTTC
TRBJ2-3 NA NA TRBV5-1 CASSFLGGRTDTQYF TGCGCCAGCAGCTTTCTTGGGGGAAGGACAGATACGCAGTATTTT
TRBJ2-5 TRBD1 few TRBV9 CASRRGQGGQETQYF TGTGCCAGCAGACGGGGACAGGGCGGCCAAGAGACCCAGTACTTC
TRBJ2-1 NA few TRBV5-1 CASSLAMGQYNEQFF TGCGCCAGCAGCTTGGCTATGGGGCAGTACAATGAGCAGTTCTTC
TRBJ2-5 NA once TRBV5-1 CASRGGPQETQYF TGCGCCAGCAGAGGGGGGCCCCAAGAGACCCAGTACTTC
TRBJ1-2 NA few TRBV15 CATSSIGGYTF TGTGCCACCAGCAGCATCGGTGGCTACACCTTC
TRBJ2-7 NA NA TRBV7-9 CASSLFRETYEQYF TGTGCCAGCAGCTTGTTCCGGGAAACCTACGAGCAGTACTTC
TRBJ2-1 NA NA TRBV19 CASSQDFPKVQFF TGTGCCAGTAGTCAGGACTTCCCGAAAGTGCAGTTCTTC
TRBJ1-2 NA few TRBV5-1 CASSLMAGENGYTF TGCGCCAGCAGCTTGATGGCAGGGGAGAATGGCTACACCTTC
TRBJ1-3 TRBD1 NA TRBV9 CASSEGQLNTIYF TGTGCCAGCAGCGAGGGACAGTTAAACACCATATATTTT
TRBJ2-6 NA NA TRBV5-6 CASSTLSGANVLTF TGTGCCAGCAGCACGCTTTCTGGGGCCAACGTCCTGACTTTC
TRBJ1-1 NA NA TRBV19 CASSTRERNTEAFF TGTGCCAGTAGTACAAGGGAACGAAACACTGAAGCTTTCTTT
TRBJ2-3 NA few TRBV18 CASSPPVQSTDTQYF TGTGCCAGCTCACCACCGGTGCAGAGCACAGATACGCAGTATTTT
TRBJ2-7 NA NA TRBV30 CAWSVNPYEQYF TGTGCCTGGAGTGTAAATCCCTACGAGCAGTACTTC
TRBJ1-1 NA NA TRBV18 CASSPRDNTEAFF TGTGCCAGCTCACCACGGGACAACACTGAAGCTTTCTTT
TRBJ2-7 NA few TRBV29-1 CSVTRRGWGDEQYF TGCAGCGTCACTCGACGAGGATGGGGGGACGAGCAGTACTTC
TRBJ2-2 NA once TRBV5-6 CASRSLIRDTHTGELFF TGTGCCAGCAGGAGCCTAATCCGGGACACTCACACCGGGGAGCTGTTTTTT
TRBJ1-5 NA few TRBV19 CASSPTDRLDQPQHF TGTGCCAGTAGTCCAACCGACAGGCTCGATCAGCCCCAGCATTTT
TRBJ1-5 NA few TRBV9 CASSAQDRPQPQHF TGTGCCAGCAGCGCCCAAGACAGGCCTCAGCCCCAGCATTTT
TRBJ2-5 TRBD2 NA TRBV5-1 CASSNGTSLQTQYF TGCGCCAGCAGTAACGGGACTAGCTTACAGACCCAGTACTTC
TRBJ2-7 NA NA TRBV27 CASSLGERREQYF TGTGCCAGCAGTTTGGGGGAAAGACGAGAGCAGTACTTC